What follows are 29 T cell receptor beta chains derived from one specimen sequenced in a study of blood T cell repertoires in COVID-19. Assay: immunoSEQ multiplex PCR; the TCRdb copy retains only in-frame clones and omits some. Of 200,000 to 300,000 clones in the sample, about four fifths were seen once. The material sequenced was peripheral blood. These receptor sequences come from an elderly woman with COVID-19, enrolled during active disease.

This sequence joins TRBV18 and TRBJ2-1, with a tentative D call TRBD1 (6 bases). The CDR3 spans 18 residues. V gave up 1 base and J gave up 4 bases, with 20 bases separating them. Germline CDR1 is KGHSH and CDR2 is LQKENI. CDR3 in DNA: TGTGCCAGCTCACCACGAGAAGGACAGCGTCACCCGTACAATGAGCAGTTCTTC. This gives the protein CASSPREGQRHPYNEQFF.

This rearrangement joins TRBV15 to TRBJ2-4, with TRBD2 matching over 13 bases. CDR1 and CDR2 (germline): LNHNV, YYDKDF (reference sequence). This CDR3 region has 16 residues. After removal of 5 bases from V and 7 bases from J, the junction contained 8 bases not matched to a gene. CDR3 region: CATSGFGLAGVNIQYF. CDR3 in DNA: TGTGCCACCAGCGGGTTCGGACTAGCGGGAGTTAACATTCAGTACTTC.

The rearrangement joins TRBV19 to TRBJ1-3; weak D call: TRBD1 (5 bases). Trimming pared 7 bases from V and 2 bases from J, leaving 12 bases between. The CDR3 extends over 14 amino acids. CDR1 is LNHDA, CDR2 SQIVND, per germline (reference sequence). CDR3 in DNA: TGTGCCAGTAAGGGGATTTTAGCTGGAAACACCATATATTTT. It yields the protein CASKGILAGNTIYF.

The rearrangement uses TRBV20-1 and TRBJ1-5; D unclear. CDR3 length: 13 residues. Trimming pared 3 bases from V and 4 bases from J, leaving 10 bases between. In germline, CDR1 is DFQATT, CDR2 SNEGSKA (reference sequence). The CDR3 region has the DNA TGCAGTGCTAGTTTATCGGGGAATCAGCCCCAGCATTTT. It yields the protein CSASLSGNQPQHF.

The chain employs TRBV6-5 and TRBJ1-6; D gene uncertain. Trimming removed 2 bases from V and 7 bases from J, with 15 bases in between. This CDR3 has 16 residues. In germline, CDR1 is MNHEY, CDR2 SVGAGI. As DNA, the CDR3 is TGTGCCAGCAGTTACGGTTCGGGTGGATGGAATTCACCCCTCCACTTT. It yields the protein CASSYGSGGWNSPLHF.

V is TRBV24-1 and J is TRBJ2-3, with D possibly matching TRBD2 (6 bases). V was shortened by 3 bases and J by 1 base, with 13 bases between the two germline ends. The CDR3 sequence is 16 residues long. The germline V gene has CDR1 KGHDR and CDR2 SFDVKD. CDR3 sequence (DNA): TGTGCCACCAGTGATCCGACGTCGGGGGGCACAGATACGCAGTATTTT. This codes for CATSDPTSGGTDTQYF.

This clone was seen once. A read error may account for a junction end that differs from germline. The chain is built from TRBV5-1 and TRBJ2-2; 11 nucleotides agree with TRBD2. Germline lookup yields CDR1 SGHRS and CDR2 YFSETQ. This CDR3 is built from 16 residues. CDR3 nucleotide sequence: TGCGCCAGCAGATTGGGGACTAGCGGCCGCACCGGGGAGCTGTTTTTT. Encoded protein: CASRLGTSGRTGELFF.

The J gene is TRBJ2-3, the V gene TRBV4-2, with D possibly matching TRBD1 (5 bases). With 0 bases removed from V and 1 base from J, the gap between germline ends came to 17 bases. Germline assignment: CDR1 LGHNA and CDR2 YNFKEQ. This CDR3 contains 18 residues. The CDR3 sequence: CASSQDLLWEGGTDTQYF. The CDR3 region has the DNA TGTGCCAGCAGCCAAGACCTACTTTGGGAAGGGGGCACAGATACGCAGTATTTT.

The chain joins TRBV2 to TRBJ2-3; a possible D gene is TRBD2 (6 bases). The CDR3 has 11 residues. CDR1 SNHLY and CDR2 FYNNEI come from the germline V gene. Trimming stripped 8 bases from V and 5 bases from J, with 8 bases between. In DNA form, the CDR3 reads TGTGCCAGCTACGGGGGAGATACGCAGTATTTT. Its translation: CASYGGDTQYF.

The J gene is TRBJ1-1, the V gene TRBV28; D unresolved. V lost 1 base and J 7 bases, leaving 10 bases between the germline ends. Germline V gives CDR1 MDHEN, CDR2 SYDVKM. This CDR3 spans 13 amino acids. The CDR3 DNA is TGTGCCAGCAGTTTATATGCGAGGGTTGAAGCTTTCTTT. It is translated as CASSLYARVEAFF.

The chain combines TRBV28 with TRBJ2-3; TRBD1 is a possible D gene (6 bases). Germline V lookup: CDR1 MDHEN, CDR2 SYDVKM. The CDR3 covers 18 residues. The V end lost 3 bases, the J end lost 3 bases, and 22 bases lay between the germline ends. In DNA form, the CDR3 reads TGTGCCAGCAGTTTGCGCGCTACAGGGCGAGAGAAGACAGATACGCAGTATTTT. It codes for CASSLRATGREKTDTQYF. Looking up the rest from reference TRBV28 and TRBJ2-3 gives the full variable domain: DVKVTQSSRYLVKRTGEKVFLECVQDMDHENMFWYRQDPGLGLRLIYFSYDVKMKEKGDIPEGYSVSREKKERFSLILESASTNQTSMYLCASSLRATGREKTDTQYFGPGTRLTVL.

The chain links TRBV11-2 to TRBJ2-7; weak D call: TRBD2 (6 bases). The CDR3 length is 16 residues. V was trimmed by 1 base and J by 3 bases, leaving 16 bases between them. CDR1 SGHAT and CDR2 FQNNGV come from the germline V gene. CDR3 loop: CASSLAPRGGIYEQYF. The DNA of the CDR3 is TGTGCCAGCAGCTTAGCCCCCAGAGGAGGGATCTACGAGCAGTACTTC.

The V and J genes are TRBV6-5 and TRBJ2-3; 9 bases match TRBD2. The CDR3 loop spans 15 amino acids. V was clipped by 5 bases and J by 5 bases; unmatched bases: 8. Per germline, CDR1 MNHEY and CDR2 SVGAGI. The CDR3 spells CASSLNSGRGDTQYF. The CDR3 nucleotides read TGTGCCAGCAGTCTTAATAGCGGGAGAGGAGATACGCAGTATTTT.

The rearrangement links TRBV30 to TRBJ2-7; D is ambiguous. Trimming removed 0 bases from V and 5 bases from J, with 11 bases in between. The V gene's germline CDR1 is GTSNPN and CDR2 SVGIG (reference sequence). CDR3 length: 13 residues. The CDR3 DNA reads TGTGCCTGGAGTGTACGTATCACGGACGAGCAGTACTTC. This translates into CAWSVRITDEQYF.

This rearrangement joins TRBV7-2 to TRBJ1-6; D is unclear. The CDR3 spans 13 residues. In germline, CDR1 is SGHTA, CDR2 FQGNSA. V was clipped by 3 bases and J by 7 bases, with 7 bases between them. CDR3 in DNA: TGTGCCAGCAGCTTCTCGGGAAATTCACCCCTCCACTTT. Translation gives CASSFSGNSPLHF.

This chain connects TRBV2 to TRBJ2-5; 9 bases agree with TRBD2. The CDR3 sequence is 14 residues long. Trimming removed 7 bases from V and 1 base from J; junction bases left unmatched: 4. The germline CDR1 and CDR2 sequences are SNHLY and FYNNEI. CDR3 in amino acids: CASKAGGFQETQYF. For the CDR3, the DNA is TGTGCCAGCAAAGCGGGGGGATTCCAAGAGACCCAGTACTTC. The whole variable domain, remainder taken from reference TRBV2 and TRBJ2-5, is EPEVTQTPSHQVTQMGQEVILRCVPISNHLYFYWYRQILGQKVEFLVSFYNNEISEKSEIFDDQFSVERPDGSNFTLKIRSTKLEDSAMYFCASKAGGFQETQYFGPGTRLLVL.

V gene TRBV11-3 combines with J gene TRBJ2-1; a weak D match, TRBD1 (5 bases). Trimming took 4 bases from V and 6 from J, leaving 10 bases between them. Germline assignment: CDR1 SGHNT and CDR2 YENEEA. The CDR3 runs to 13 residues. CDR3 loop: CASSSQGSNEQFF. CDR3 bases: TGTGCCAGCAGCTCGCAGGGATCCAATGAGCAGTTCTTC.

The rearrangement links TRBV5-1 to TRBJ1-4, with 7 bases matching TRBD1. The V segment lost 0 bases and the J segment 2 bases; nucleotides outside the gene matches: 1. Germline values: CDR1 SGHRS, CDR2 YFSETQ. The CDR3 runs to 15 residues. The DNA of the CDR3 is TGCGCCAGCAGCTTGGCAGGGGGGACTAATGAAAAACTGTTTTTT. It yields the protein CASSLAGGTNEKLFF.

This clone was observed a single time. This chain uses TRBV18 with TRBJ1-1, with no clear D. The CDR3 length is 15 residues. The germline gives CDR1 KGHSH, CDR2 LQKENI. V shed 1 base and J shed 0 bases, with 9 bases lying between them. CDR3 in DNA: TGTGCCAGCTCACCACGGGCAGCTATGAACACTGAAGCTTTCTTT. This codes for CASSPRAAMNTEAFF.

The genes are TRBV7-9 and TRBJ1-1, with unresolved D. The germline V gene has CDR1 SEHNR and CDR2 FQNEAQ (reference sequence). CDR3 length equals 14 residues. V lost 0 bases and J lost 7, with 12 bases in between. CDR3 coding DNA: TGTGCCAGCAGCTTAGCGGCGGGGAAGGGTGAAGCTTTCTTT. Translated: CASSLAAGKGEAFF.

This clone has just one count. The J gene is TRBJ1-2, the V gene TRBV28; weak D call: TRBD1 (6 bases). Germline CDR1 is MDHEN and CDR2 is SYDVKM. V was trimmed by 2 bases and J by 8 bases, leaving 18 bases between them. The CDR3 length is 15 residues. Here the CDR3 DNA reads TGTGCCAGCAGTTTAAGACCCGGGGCAGGGGTCGGCTACACCTTC. Residues: CASSLRPGAGVGYTF.

This clone appeared once. The chain uses TRBV5-4 and TRBJ1-2, with 7 bases identical to TRBD1. V lost 4 bases, J lost 5 bases, and 8 bases stayed unmatched. The CDR3 covers 14 residues. Germline-derived CDR1 and CDR2 are SGHNT and YYREEE (reference sequence). The CDR3 region is CASSRQGDFYGYTF. CDR3 sequence (DNA): TGTGCCAGCAGCCGACAGGGAGATTTTTATGGCTACACCTTC.

The CDR3 bases are TGTGCCAGCAGCCAAATACGACTAGCGGGAGGGTACGAGCAGTACTTC. Protein sequence: CASSQIRLAGGYEQYF. The chain couples TRBV3-1 (or the pseudogene TRBV3-2) to TRBJ2-7; 14 nucleotides align to TRBD2. The CDR3 has 16 amino acids. CDR1 LGHDT and CDR2 YNNKEL come from the germline V gene (reference sequence). The junction had 4 bases not matched to a gene; V was cut back by 2 bases and J by 4 bases.

The V gene is TRBV28, the J gene TRBJ2-3; tentatively, D is TRBD2 (6 bases). This CDR3 comprises 15 residues. Germline CDR1 and CDR2: MDHEN and SYDVKM. Deletions cut 2 bases from V and 8 bases from J, with 17 bases between. The CDR3 region is CASSLAGPSQATQYF. In nucleotides, the CDR3 is TGTGCCAGCAGTTTAGCGGGACCCTCTCAAGCTACGCAGTATTTT.

The genes are TRBV14 and TRBJ2-1; D is unresolved. With 0 bases removed from V and 8 bases from J, the gap between germline ends came to 8 bases. CDR3 length: 13 amino acids. In germline, CDR1 is SGHDN, CDR2 FVKESK. The CDR3 region is CASSQDLGYEQFF. In nucleotides, the CDR3 is TGTGCCAGCAGCCAAGATCTAGGATATGAGCAGTTCTTC.

The gene calls are TRBV5-1 and TRBJ1-1, with 7 bases that match TRBD1. Germline-derived CDR1 and CDR2 are SGHRS and YFSETQ. The length of the CDR3 is 14 residues. The trim removed 5 bases at V and 5 bases at J, leaving 9 bases unmatched. DNA for the CDR3: TGCGCCAGCAGAGAAGGGGGCCCGACAACTGAAGCTTTCTTT. Amino acid sequence: CASREGGPTTEAFF.

This sequence joins TRBV4-3 and TRBJ2-7, with 11 nucleotides matching TRBD2. The CDR3 spans 17 residues. J was trimmed by 5 bases and V by 3 bases; bases with no gene match: 12. Germline-derived CDR1 and CDR2 are LGHNA and YSLEER. This chain's CDR3 is CASSQFPLAGVNDEQYF. The CDR3 DNA reads as TGCGCCAGCAGCCAGTTCCCACTAGCGGGAGTAAATGACGAGCAGTACTTC.

The chain joins TRBV7-2 to TRBJ1-3; TRBD1 matches 7 bases. Germline lookup yields CDR1 SGHTA and CDR2 FQGNSA. This CDR3 is built from 16 residues. The V gene end was trimmed by 5 bases and the J gene end by 2 bases; junction bases not matched to a gene: 9. The CDR3 coding sequence is TGTGCCAGCAGCCCCCGACAGGGAGGACCTGGAAACACCATATATTTT. This sequence encodes CASSPRQGGPGNTIYF.

This clone appeared a few times. The gene calls are TRBV28 and TRBJ1-2, with 8 bases that match TRBD1. In germline, CDR1 is MDHEN, CDR2 SYDVKM. After removal of 8 bases from V and 8 bases from J, the junction contained 16 bases not matched to a gene. The CDR3 contains 15 residues. Here the CDR3 DNA reads TGTGCCAGCGGCGACCTCAGGGGGCTAGTAAGGGGCTACACCTTC. As protein: CASGDLRGLVRGYTF.